These 15 T cell receptor beta chains were sequenced from one sample in a study of CD8 T cells in ankylosing spondylitis. These receptors' targets are unknown. TCRdb reprocessed the 5' RACE reads with MiXCR, giving one entry per CDR3 protein. The sample includes fewer than 550,000 distinct CDR3 sequences, about 5.2% of them seen just once. Study-level points and caveats: A motif in TCR beta, a set of 8 or 9 highly homologous variants, appeared characteristic of ankylosing spondylitis blood.

The source material was blood, either unsorted or a sorted T cell fraction (not recorded which). The source is a male donor with ankylosing spondylitis.

This clonotype was observed many times. The chain couples TRBV7-9 to TRBJ1-2; D ambiguous. V was shortened by 0 bases and J by 4 bases, with 9 bases between the two germline ends. CDR1 is SEHNR and CDR2 is FQNEAQ in the germline V gene (reference sequence). The CDR3 is 14 amino acids. The CDR3 DNA follows: TGTGCCAGCAGCTTAGCGGGCATTTCCTATGGCTACACCTTC. Translating gives CASSLAGISYGYTF.

This clonotype was counted at least ten times. The V call is TRBV29-1, the J call TRBJ2-1, with 9 nucleotides matching TRBD2. This CDR3 is 15 amino acids long. J lost 3 bases, V lost 4 bases, and 7 bases had no gene match. Germline loops: CDR1 SQVTM, CDR2 ANQGSEA. In DNA form, the CDR3 reads TGCAGCGTTGCGGCTAGCGGGGATTACTACAATGAGCAGTTCTTC. Its protein product is CSVAASGDYYNEQFF.

This clonotype was seen at least ten times. The chain has TRBV5-1 and TRBJ1-4; D not certain. The CDR3 contains 12 residues. Germline V gene sequence: CDR1 SGHRS, CDR2 YFSETQ. V was trimmed by 4 bases and J by 10 bases, leaving 11 bases between them. The CDR3 DNA is TGCGCCAGCAGCCCGGGTACTGGAAAACTGTTTTTT. Its translation is CASSPGTGKLFF.

This clonotype was detected ten times or more. The chain couples TRBV6-5 to TRBJ2-7; D call uncertain. Looked up from germline, CDR1 is MNHEY and CDR2 is SVGAGI. The CDR3 extends over 12 amino acids. The V end was cut by 11 bases, the J end by 5 bases, with 16 bases between. CDR3 region: CAVRPPPHEQYF. The CDR3 DNA reads as TGTGCCGTACGACCTCCGCCCCACGAGCAGTACTTC.

This clonotype was counted ten times or more. The V call is TRBV7-2, the J call TRBJ1-4; tentative D call: TRBD1 (6 bases). Trimming took off 4 bases at V and 15 bases at J, with 15 bases between the two ends. The V gene's germline CDR1 is SGHTA and CDR2 FQGNSA. The CDR3 consists of 12 residues. CDR3 region: CASSSPGQRVFF. In nucleotides, the CDR3 is TGTGCCAGCAGCTCTCCCGGACAGCGTGTGTTTTTT.

This clonotype was picked up many times. The chain carries TRBV7-2 and TRBJ2-7; maybe TRBD1 (5 bases). Trimming shortened V by 5 bases and J by 3 bases, and 11 bases separated the two germline ends. The CDR3 is made up of 13 amino acids. Per the germline V gene, CDR1 is SGHTA and CDR2 is FQGNSA. The DNA of the CDR3 is TGTGCCAGCAGCCGACAGAGAGGCTACGAGCAGTACTTC. Its translation is CASSRQRGYEQYF.

This clonotype was counted many times. This chain uses TRBV12-3 or TRBV12-4 with TRBJ1-5; 8 bases are shared with TRBD1. The V and J ends lost 4 bases and 7 bases, in that order; junction bases with no gene match: 9. This CDR3 is 15 amino acids long. The CDR3 DNA reads as TGTGCCAGCAGTTATCGGACAGGGCCGTTCCAGCCCCAGCATTTT. Its translation: CASSYRTGPFQPQHF.

In its sample, this clonotype was seen a few times. The J gene is TRBJ2-5, the V gene TRBV11-2; perhaps TRBD2 as D (6 bases). Germline lookup yields CDR1 SGHAT and CDR2 FQNNGV. Trimming left V 0 bases short and J 6 bases short, with 23 bases between. This CDR3 has 18 residues. CDR3 residues: CASSLEWPSGPGGKTQYF. The CDR3 nucleotides are TGTGCCAGCAGCTTAGAATGGCCTTCGGGCCCGGGCGGGAAGACCCAGTACTTC.

This clonotype has a count of ten or more. The gene calls are TRBV24-1 and TRBJ1-5; 8 bases match TRBD1. CDR3 length equals 15 residues. Germline CDR1 KGHDR, CDR2 SFDVKD. J gave up 4 bases and V 4 bases, and 5 bases lay outside the gene matches. The CDR3 here is CATSDYGQGNQPQHF. The CDR3, as DNA: TGTGCCACCAGTGACTACGGACAGGGAAATCAGCCCCAGCATTTT.

This clonotype was picked up many times. The chain couples TRBV20-1 to TRBJ2-1; 11 nucleotides align to TRBD2. The V gene end was trimmed by 3 bases and the J gene end by 9 bases; junction bases not matched to a gene: 7. The CDR3 has 14 amino acids. Germline assignment: CDR1 DFQATT and CDR2 SNEGSKA (reference sequence). Here the CDR3 DNA reads TGCAGTGCTAGGGTGGTAGCGGGGGGGCCTGAGCAGTTCTTC. This codes for CSARVVAGGPEQFF.

This clonotype was found many times. This chain joins TRBV4-2 and TRBJ1-2, with a possible D match to TRBD1 (5 bases). The V end was cut by 1 base, the J end by 3 bases, with 12 bases between. There are 15 residues in the CDR3. Germline values: CDR1 LGHNA, CDR2 YNFKEQ. The CDR3 DNA is TGTGCCAGCAGCCAAGCCCCCCAGGGAGACTATGGCTACACCTTC. Residues: CASSQAPQGDYGYTF.

This clonotype was observed many times. This chain joins TRBV24-1 and TRBJ2-5; D gene uncertain. This CDR3 has 11 residues. Germline V gene data show CDR1 as KGHDR and CDR2 as SFDVKD. V was trimmed by 3 bases and J by 6 bases, leaving 4 bases between them. The CDR3 here is CATSDRQTQYF. The CDR3 DNA sequence: TGTGCCACCAGTGATCGACAGACCCAGTACTTC.

In this sample, this clonotype turned up many times. This chain connects TRBV10-3 to TRBJ2-7; no firm D call. CDR3 length equals 12 residues. Looked up from germline, CDR1 is ENHRY and CDR2 is SYGVKD. Deletions cut 3 bases from V and 1 base from J, with 4 bases between. Here the CDR3 DNA reads TGTGCCATCAGTGAACTTTCCTACGAGCAGTACTTC. Its translation: CAISELSYEQYF.

This clonotype has ten or more counts. This chain uses TRBV6-5 with TRBJ1-1, with a possible D match to TRBD1 (5 bases). Looked up from germline, CDR1 is MNHEY and CDR2 is SVGAGI. V gave up 2 bases and J gave up 8 bases, with 12 bases separating them. The CDR3 spans 13 residues. CDR3 DNA: TGTGCCAGCAGTTACGGGCGGTCAGGGGAAGCTTTCTTT. Its protein product is CASSYGRSGEAFF.

This clonotype was picked up a small number of times. V usage is TRBV5-1 and J usage is TRBJ2-2, with TRBD1 as a possible D gene (5 bases). Germline CDR1 is SGHRS and CDR2 is YFSETQ. This CDR3 is built from 14 residues. V lost 2 bases to trimming and J lost 3 bases, with 8 bases between them. This CDR3 reads CASSLSGYTGELFF. CDR3 sequence (DNA): TGCGCCAGCAGCTTATCAGGGTACACCGGGGAGCTGTTTTTT.